This TCR beta chain was profiled in a study of cytomegalovirus exposure and HLA in healthy donors. The overall study: Most donors, less than 85% of a few hundred genotyped, fell in the Caucasian-associated ancestry cluster.

This clone was seen many times. The antigen is undetermined. Study-wide points: Overall, some 160 TCR beta chains were annotated as cytomegalovirus-associated. There were some V segments, including TRBV6-2 and TRBV6-3, excluded as indistinguishable.

The PCR used 60 Vbeta and 13 Jbeta primers. The data were produced by immunoSEQ multiplex PCR, yet TCRdb's version contains in-frame clones alone and is incomplete. The sample consists of about 120,000 clones, approximately 15% of them appearing once. This CDR3 has 14 residues. The V end was cut by 3 bases, the J end by 2 bases, with 8 bases between. Per the germline V gene, CDR1 is SGHTA and CDR2 is FQGNSA. This rearrangement joins TRBV7-2 to TRBJ2-1; D is possibly TRBD1 (5 bases). Sequences were obtained from PBMCs. This sequence was found in a woman aged 18 to 35 in good health and CMV-seronegative. In DNA, the CDR3 is TGTGCCAGCAGCTTGGGGCAAACCTACAATGAGCAGTTCTTC. Amino acid sequence: CASSLGQTYNEQFF.